The rows below give T cell receptor beta chains drawn from one sample of a study of pediatric ulcerative colitis. Method: immunoSEQ multiplex PCR; TCRdb's copy keeps in-frame clones and lacks some. Found here are approximately 38,000 clones, 65% to 85% of them singletons; the top ten hold 8.6%. Material: gut tissue. These receptor sequences come from a boy between 5 and 17 years old with severe ulcerative colitis. CDR3s include the opening cysteine and the closing phenylalanine or tryptophan. Each record gives: J gene, clone size, D gene, V gene, CDR3 DNA, CDR3 protein. D genes are given only for firm matches. Size is stated for part of the rows, as once, few or many counts, or as a class when the clone is expanded.

TRBJ1-6	.	.	TRBV5-6	TGTGCCAGCAGCTTGAGCAACTCTAATTCACCCCTCCACTTT	CASSLSNSNSPLHF
TRBJ1-2	.	TRBD1	TRBV7-2	TGTGCCAGCAGCTTAGACCCAGGGGGCCACTATGGCTACACCTTC	CASSLDPGGHYGYTF
TRBJ1-1	few	.	TRBV4-2	TGTGCCAGCAGCGCCCAGGCAGTGAACACTGAAGCTTTCTTT	CASSAQAVNTEAFF
TRBJ1-1	.	TRBD1	TRBV18	TGTGCCAGCTCACCACGGTATACAGGGGAGGACACTGAAGCTTTCTTT	CASSPRYTGEDTEAFF
TRBJ1-2	.	.	TRBV7-3	TGTGCCAGCAGCTTAACGGAGAGGCGCAGTAGCTACACCTTC	CASSLTERRSSYTF
TRBJ1-6	few	TRBD1	TRBV6-5	TGTGCCAGCAGTTACTCGACGGGGACAGGGAATTCACCCCTCCACTTT	CASSYSTGTGNSPLHF
TRBJ1-1	.	.	TRBV5-1	TGCGCCAGCAGCCCCCGAACCGGATATACTGAAGCTTTCTTT	CASSPRTGYTEAFF
TRBJ1-2	.	.	TRBV7-9	TGTGCCAGCAGCTTGAATCAAGTCAGGGATATTTATGGCTACACCTTC	CASSLNQVRDIYGYTF
TRBJ1-2	.	.	TRBV25-1	TGTGCCAGCAGTGACGCCGGGAACCCGGCGGACTATGGCTACACCTTC	CASSDAGNPADYGYTF
TRBJ2-3	.	.	TRBV12-5	TGTGCTAGTGGCCCTAGTGGGGGCACAGATACGCAGTATTTT	CASGPSGGTDTQYF
TRBJ1-1	.	TRBD1	TRBV15	TGTGCCACCAGCAGATTCCGGGACAGGGCTTTAACTGAAGCTTTCTTT	CATSRFRDRALTEAFF
TRBJ1-5	.	TRBD1	TRBV6-6	TGTGCCAGCAGTACGGGACAGTATAGCAATCAGCCCCAGCATTTT	CASSTGQYSNQPQHF
TRBJ2-3	.	.	TRBV5-1	TGCGCCAGCAGCCTCGTTGGAGATACGCAGTATTTT	CASSLVGDTQYF
TRBJ1-5	few	TRBD1	TRBV15	TGTGCCACCAGCAGTGGACAGGTTAATCAGCCCCAGCATTTT	CATSSGQVNQPQHF
TRBJ2-2	medium-sized	.	TRBV11-2	TGTGCCAGCAGCTCTGCCGAGGAGGGGCCCACCGGGGAGCTGTTTTTT	CASSSAEEGPTGELFF
TRBJ2-2	.	TRBD1	TRBV19	TGTGCCAGTAGTGACAGGGGGGCGAACACCGGGGAGCTGTTTTTT	CASSDRGANTGELFF
TRBJ1-1	few	TRBD1	TRBV7-8	TGTGCCAGCAGCTTGACAGGGGGCACTGAAGCTTTCTTT	CASSLTGGTEAFF
TRBJ1-1	.	.	TRBV6-1	TGTGCCAGCAGTGAATATGGGGGTAACACTGAAGCTTTCTTT	CASSEYGGNTEAFF
TRBJ1-3	.	TRBD1	TRBV18	TGTGCCAGCTCACCCGAAATACGGACAGGGGGAGGAAACACCATATATTTT	CASSPEIRTGGGNTIYF
TRBJ2-3	.	TRBD2	TRBV28	TGTGCCAGCAGTCGACTAGCGGGGGGACGGGCAGATACGCAGTATTTT	CASSRLAGGRADTQYF
TRBJ2-1	.	.	TRBV5-4	TGTGCCAGCAGCTTCCTAGGTAGAGGGGAATTCAATGAGCAGTTCTTC	CASSFLGRGEFNEQFF
TRBJ2-1	.	.	TRBV6-4	TGTGCCAGCAGACTCATCCCAAGGTCCAATGAGCAGTTCTTC	CASRLIPRSNEQFF
TRBJ1-1	.	TRBD1	TRBV10-1	TGCGCCAGCAGTTTTACAGGGGGCACTGAAGCTTTCTTT	CASSFTGGTEAFF
TRBJ2-7	.	.	TRBV5-8	TGTGCCAGCAGCTTGGAAGCAGCTACCTACGAGCAGTACTTC	CASSLEAATYEQYF
TRBJ2-5	.	TRBD1	TRBV11-2	TGTGCCAGCAGCCCCTCTACAGGGGGCGCGGAGACCCAGTACTTC	CASSPSTGGAETQYF
TRBJ1-2	.	TRBD1	TRBV7-2	TGTGCCAGCAGCTTATTAGGACAGGGATTTGGTGGCTACACCTTC	CASSLLGQGFGGYTF
TRBJ1-2	.	TRBD1	TRBV19	TGTGCCAGTAGACCTACAGGGGTTAACTATGGCTACACCTTC	CASRPTGVNYGYTF
TRBJ2-7	once	.	TRBV2	TGTGCCAGCAGTGAAGCAAGCTACGAGCAGTACTTC	CASSEASYEQYF
TRBJ2-1	.	TRBD2	TRBV29-1	TGCAGCGGCGGGACTAGGTACTACAATGAGCAGTTCTTC	CSGGTRYYNEQFF
TRBJ1-6	.	.	TRBV19	TGTGCCAGTAATAAACAGGGTGGGTTTTCACCCCTCCACTTT	CASNKQGGFSPLHF
TRBJ2-7	.	.	TRBV18	TGTGCCAGCTCACCCAGGGGAAGAAGCACCTACGAGCAGTACTTC	CASSPRGRSTYEQYF
TRBJ2-7	.	TRBD1	TRBV5-6	TGTGCCAGCAGCTTGGCAGGGGGCGCCCCCCAGCAGTACTTC	CASSLAGGAPQQYF
TRBJ1-3	once	.	TRBV12-5	TGTGCTAGTGGTTTCTCTGGGGGTACGGGAGGAAACACCATATATTTT	CASGFSGGTGGNTIYF
TRBJ1-5	few	.	TRBV18	TGTGCCAGCTCAAACGGGTATGAGCAGCCCCAGCATTTT	CASSNGYEQPQHF
TRBJ2-5	.	.	TRBV5-1	TGCGCCAGCAGCTTGAACAGACAAGAGACCCAGTACTTC	CASSLNRQETQYF
TRBJ2-5	.	.	TRBV29-1	TGCAGCGTCGCATACGAGACGGGGGAGACCCAGTACTTC	CSVAYETGETQYF
TRBJ1-2	.	.	TRBV19	TGTGCCAGTAGTATAGGAGGGCGGACAAGCTTTAACTATGGCTACACCTTC	CASSIGGRTSFNYGYTF
TRBJ2-7	few	TRBD1	TRBV25-1	TGTGCCAGCAGTGACCCACAGGGGGCTACCTACGAGCAGTACTTC	CASSDPQGATYEQYF
TRBJ1-1	few	TRBD1	TRBV18	TGTGCCAGCTCAGAAGACAGGGGCACTGAAGCTTTCTTT	CASSEDRGTEAFF
TRBJ2-3	.	.	TRBV10-2	TGCGCCAGCAGTCGCGGAGCTGTTCTAGATACGCAGTATTTT	CASSRGAVLDTQYF
TRBJ2-5	.	TRBD2	TRBV6-6	TGTGCCAGCAGTTACTCCCAGGGAGGGATAGAGACCCAGTACTTC	CASSYSQGGIETQYF
TRBJ2-7	.	.	TRBV6-6	TGTGCCAGCAGCCCGGACGGGTTCGCGAAGTTGGAGCAGTACTTC	CASSPDGFAKLEQYF
TRBJ1-3	.	.	TRBV2	TGTGCCAGCAGAAGGGCTGGAAACACCATATATTTT	CASRRAGNTIYF
TRBJ2-5	.	TRBD2	TRBV7-2	TGTGCCAGCAGCTTTAGCGGGGGGGCCGGAGAGACCCAGTACTTC	CASSFSGGAGETQYF
TRBJ2-2	.	TRBD2	TRBV7-8	TGTGCCAGCAGCTTTATGGCCCACGGGGGGGCCACCGGGGAGCTGTTTTTT	CASSFMAHGGATGELFF
TRBJ2-7	.	.	TRBV4-1	TGCGCCAGCAGCCAAGATGCGATTAACAGGGCTTCCTACGAGCAGTACTTC	CASSQDAINRASYEQYF
TRBJ1-2	few	.	TRBV6-5	TGTGCCAGCACCCTCTCCCCCAGGGGAAGCTATGGCTACACCTTC	CASTLSPRGSYGYTF
TRBJ2-7	.	.	TRBV4-1	TGCGCCAGCAGCCAAGGGGCGTATGGTGTCGGGAGCTCCTACGAGCAGTACTTC	CASSQGAYGVGSSYEQYF
TRBJ1-4	.	.	TRBV5-1	TGCGCCAGCAGCCCCCTGGAGGGGTTGGTTGAAAAACTGTTTTTT	CASSPLEGLVEKLFF
TRBJ2-3	.	.	TRBV6-5	TGTGCCAGCAGTTACAAGGGGACGCAGTATTTT	CASSYKGTQYF
TRBJ1-1	.	.	TRBV6-5	TGTGCCAGCAGTTCCTACAGGACTGAAGCTTTCTTT	CASSSYRTEAFF
TRBJ1-5	few	.	TRBV6-5	TGTGCCAGCAGTGACCTCAATCAGCCCCAGCATTTT	CASSDLNQPQHF
TRBJ2-5	few	TRBD2	TRBV4-1	TGCGCCAGCAGCCAGGGGGGGTTTAGGACACCACAAGAGACCCAGTACTTC	CASSQGGFRTPQETQYF
TRBJ2-7	once	.	TRBV6-6	TGTGCCAGCAGTTACGGGGAAACCTCCTACGAGCAGTACTTC	CASSYGETSYEQYF
TRBJ2-1	.	TRBD1	TRBV5-1	TGCGCCAGCAGCTTGTATCGGACAGGGGGCGTAGATGAGCAGTTCTTC	CASSLYRTGGVDEQFF